The TCR beta chain described here comes from a study of blood T cell repertoires in COVID-19. The CDR3 loop spans 15 amino acids. Per the germline V gene, CDR1 is LGHNA and CDR2 is YNFKEQ. With V trimmed by 0 bases and J by 5 bases, 7 bases remained unmatched. The data were produced by immunoSEQ multiplex PCR, yet TCRdb's version contains in-frame clones alone and is incomplete. The sample includes over 200,000 clones, around 75% of them seen just once. V and J are TRBV4-2 and TRBJ2-7, with 7 bases lining up with TRBD2. The sequenced material came from peripheral blood. The receptor was derived from a human donor in a cohort sampled during active COVID-19. CDR3 sequence: CASSQDGRESNEQYF. CDR3 nucleotides: TGTGCCAGCAGCCAAGATGGGCGGGAGTCCAACGAGCAGTACTTC.